This T cell receptor (beta chain) was sequenced for a study of T cell changes during pregnancy in multiple sclerosis. The CDR3 spans 16 residues. V lost 1 base, J lost 2 bases, and 4 bases stayed unmatched. Germline V CDR1 and CDR2: SGHDN, FVKESK. The method was immunoSEQ multiplex PCR; TCRdb's version includes in-frame clones alone and lacks a portion of them. The sample has under 95,000 clones, over 80% seen once; the top ten hold 2% to 2.5%. The TCR sequence derives from a female donor with multiple sclerosis, enrolled in a pregnancy study. This specimen was peripheral blood, taken after pregnancy. The J gene is TRBJ2-5, the V gene TRBV14, with 10 nucleotides matching TRBD1. CDR3 sequence (DNA): TGTGCCAGCAGCCAAGTCGGGACAGGGGTACAAGAGACCCAGTACTTC. This encodes CASSQVGTGVQETQYF. Variable domain in full (rest from reference TRBV14 and TRBJ2-5): EAGVTQFPSHSVIEKGQTVTLRCDPISGHDNLYWYRRVMGKEIKFLLHFVKESKQDESGMPNNRFLAERTGGTYSTLKVQPAELEDSGVYFCASSQVGTGVQETQYFGPGTRLLVL.